This TCR beta chain was captured by sequencing in a study of shared clonotypes between healthy human individuals. General study points: Some naive CD4 clonotypes, 4.5% to 5.5%, turned up in common across four donors.

Healthy and HIV-negative, the adult donors had no recent acute infections or vaccinations. Only in-frame clones appear in the TCRdb table, and some are missing; sequencing was by immunoSEQ multiplex PCR. The sample has 1.6 million or so clones; roughly 96% are singletons. V lost 2 bases and J lost 1, with 8 bases in between. Germline CDR1 KGHSH, CDR2 LQKENI. CDR3 length equals 14 residues. With respect to this clone: Its specificity is not known.

The chain links TRBV18 to TRBJ1-1; D is uncertain. Input material: naive CD4+ T cells sorted from blood. Indicated subset: CD45RA+ positively selected. The clonotype comes from a man aged 25 to 40 in good health. The CDR3 DNA sequence: TGTGCCAGCTCACCAGGTCGAAGGAACACTGAAGCTTTCTTT. Its translation: CASSPGRRNTEAFF.